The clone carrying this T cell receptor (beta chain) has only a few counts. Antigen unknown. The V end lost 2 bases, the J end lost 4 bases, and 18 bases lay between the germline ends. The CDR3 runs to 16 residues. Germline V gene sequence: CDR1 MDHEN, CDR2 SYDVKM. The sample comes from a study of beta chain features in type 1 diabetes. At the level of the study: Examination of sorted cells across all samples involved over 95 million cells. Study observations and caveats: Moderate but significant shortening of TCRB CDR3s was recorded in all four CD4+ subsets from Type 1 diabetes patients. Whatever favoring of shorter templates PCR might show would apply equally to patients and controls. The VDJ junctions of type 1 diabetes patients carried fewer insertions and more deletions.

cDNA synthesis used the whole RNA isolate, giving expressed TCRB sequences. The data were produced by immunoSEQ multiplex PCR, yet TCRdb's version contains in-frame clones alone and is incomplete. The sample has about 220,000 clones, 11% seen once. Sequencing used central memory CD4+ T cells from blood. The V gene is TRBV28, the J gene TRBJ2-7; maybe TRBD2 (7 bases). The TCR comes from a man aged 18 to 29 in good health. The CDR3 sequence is CASSLLRGARVYEQYF. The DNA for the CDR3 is TGTGCCAGCAGTTTACTCCGGGGGGCGAGGGTGTACGAGCAGTACTTC.